The rows below give T cell receptor beta chains drawn from one sample of a study of T-cell memory formation after mild COVID-19. MiXCR, applied by TCRdb to the 5' RACE reads, yields one record per CDR3 protein. The sample contains about 500,000 distinct CDR3 sequences, around 21% of which appear only once. The sequencing sample was made of PBMCs or a T cell subset sorted from them (not recorded which). The receptor source for this set is an adult woman who had mild COVID-19 (a few samples of this study predate the infection). Cell type and time point are not known. CDR3s leave out the opening cysteine and the closing phenylalanine or tryptophan. Each record gives: CDR3 length, V gene, CDR3 protein.

>11|TRBV6-6
ASSYSSFGELF
>11|TRBV11-2
ASNVGPSGEQF
>15|TRBV7-9
ASSPTTGAASTGELF
>12|TRBV19
ASSPPAAPYEQY
>16|TRBV18
ASSPYGTASSGANVLT
>12|TRBV14
ASSQETRRHEQY
>13|TRBV4-1
ASSHRDRGSDTQY
>13|TRBV14
ASSQRRGVRETQY
>17|TRBV5-3
ARSFTPRWDVRLCHIQY
>13|TRBV18
ASSPPAGRVSGYT
>14|TRBV14
ASSPPWGEITDTQY
>15|TRBV4-1
VSSQVIRDPHLYEQY
>13|TRBV15
ATSNPRQANTEAF
>11|TRBV12-3/TRBV12-4
ATQGGPGNTIY
>12|TRBV15
ATSGLRGRYEQY
>11|TRBV25-1
ASTQRDSYEQY
>14|TRBV5-1
ASSRSDRVRSGELF
>13|TRBV7-2
ASRHRQGAGNEQF
>13|TRBV6-5
ASKRTGVTGETQY
>12|TRBV4-3
ASSQSVGDYGYT
>13|TRBV5-1
ASSLDRATGDTQY
>9|TRBV19
ASSIGDIQY
>13|TRBV7-9
ASSLHDRTYNEQF
>13|TRBV7-2
ASSPSRDGSYEQY
>13|TRBV7-6
ASSLAGGETGELF
>13|TRBV20-1
SAGEWQGARETQY
>12|TRBV7-9
ASNQAVSGNTIY
>12|TRBV5-1
ASSLGQSVNEQF
>15|TRBV7-9
ASSPAGAGKVRETQY
>10|TRBV29-1
SVGQDSYEQY
>13|TRBV20-1
SANSGGGAYNEQF
>11|TRBV3-1
ASSHQGMHEQY
>10|TRBV12-3/TRBV12-4
ASSSGAYGYT
>9|TRBV29-1
SGQSNTEAF
>13|TRBV25-1
ASSDLGGGNTEAF
>9|TRBV19
ASSSGNEQF
>14|TRBV5-6
ASSLSVAGDTGELF
>13|TRBV12-3/TRBV12-4
ASSQRGTANYGYT
>12|TRBV10-3
AINDRAGDTEAF
>13|TRBV4-1
ASGHAGASYNEQF
>12|TRBV12-3/TRBV12-4
ASSATTRLDEQY
>15|TRBV12-3/TRBV12-4
ASSATQGLGHSYEQY
>10|TRBV29-1
SVEDRGYGYT
>12|TRBV4-2
ASSHPGEYNEQF
>12|TRBV12-3/TRBV12-4
ASSLAGAHYEQY
>12|TRBV7-2
ASSQMMGLTEAF
>12|TRBV7-9
ASSLTGEGAEAF
>15|TRBV28
ASTQGGAGRKAETQY
>12|TRBV5-6
ASTITGVNTEAF
>15|TRBV7-8
ASSGSGTGLMNTEAF
>12|TRBV20-1
SARGGTSSSPLH
>16|TRBV19
ASSLTSPGPARGYGYT
>12|TRBV4-1
ASSQVEGRTEAF
>13|TRBV7-2
ASSQVGGRLSEAF
>10|TRBV7-9
ASSTGRRGYT
>13|TRBV5-1
ASSLAGSGHTEAF
>15|TRBV7-3
ASSLAPGGGAQNIQY